This TCR beta chain was found in a study of blood T cell repertoires in COVID-19. For the study at large: Whether acute or convalescent, the COVID-19 samples came from the United States, Italy and Spain. Sources were T cells, B-cell-depleted T cells, or PBMCs; the material itself was cDNA or gDNA.

CDR3 length: 11 residues. V was shortened by 4 bases and J by 5 bases, with 5 bases between the two germline ends. The sample holds one count of this clone. In the source study's methods: Amplification of reference gene primers was used by the study to estimate nucleated cell counts. Sequencing was performed with immunoSEQ multiplex PCR; in TCRdb, only in-frame clones are kept and a portion is missing. V and J calls and clone size come straight from that table; D and trimming were deduced from the DNA. The data show approximately 270,000 clones, around 86% seen once. The V call is TRBV12-3 or TRBV12-4, the J call TRBJ2-5; D remains ambiguous. The sequenced sample consisted of peripheral blood. This clonotype was sampled from a man over 45 with acute or convalescent COVID-19. CDR3 coding DNA: TGTGCCAGCAGTTCGAGGGAGACCCAGTACTTC. Its protein product is CASSSRETQYF.